Its frequency marks the clone carrying this T cell receptor (beta chain) as medium-sized. Libraries of TRB cDNA were made by 5' RACE and carried UMIs. After re-calling the 5' RACE reads, TCRdb lists one entry per CDR3 protein, DNA absent. In all, the sample yields about 5,800 distinct CDR3 sequences. This entry belongs to a study of CXCR3-negative and CXCR3-positive naive CD8 T cells. The CDR3 covers 16 residues. From germline, CDR1 is KGHSY and CDR2 FQNENV. The clonotype comes from a human donor in good health. Some clones in this sample may be carry-over from other donors' samples. Material for sequencing was naive CXCR3- CD8+ T cells from blood. The subset is: CD45RO-CCR7+CD27+CD95- naive CD8+ T cells lacking CXCR3 (TNR3-). The chain uses TRBV16 and TRBJ1-5; the D call of TRBD1 rests on TCRdb alone, since no DNA is present to check it. This CDR3 reads CASSLTQEAVNQPQHF.